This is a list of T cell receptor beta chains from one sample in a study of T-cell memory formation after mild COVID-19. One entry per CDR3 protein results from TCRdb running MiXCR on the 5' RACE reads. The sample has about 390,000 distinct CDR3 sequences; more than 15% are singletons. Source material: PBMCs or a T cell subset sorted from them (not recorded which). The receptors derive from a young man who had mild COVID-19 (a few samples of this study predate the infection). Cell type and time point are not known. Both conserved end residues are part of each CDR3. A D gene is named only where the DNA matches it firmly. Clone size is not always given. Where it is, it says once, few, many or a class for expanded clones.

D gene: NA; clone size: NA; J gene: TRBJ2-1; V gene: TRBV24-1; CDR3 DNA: TGTGCCACCAGTGGGGACGTGGATGAGCAGTTCTTC; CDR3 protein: CATSGDVDEQFF
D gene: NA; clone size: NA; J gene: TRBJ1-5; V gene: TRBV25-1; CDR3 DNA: TGTGCCAGCGGGAGGGGTAGCAATCAGCCCCAGCATTTT; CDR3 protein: CASGRGSNQPQHF
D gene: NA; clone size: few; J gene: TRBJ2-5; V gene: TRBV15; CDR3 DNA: TGTGCCACCAGCAGATTCCCGGACAGCCAAGAGACCCAGTACTTC; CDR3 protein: CATSRFPDSQETQYF
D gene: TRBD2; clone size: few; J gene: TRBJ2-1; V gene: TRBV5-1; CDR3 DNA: TGCGCCAGCAGCTTGGAGGGACTAGATTCAAATGAGCAGTTCTTC; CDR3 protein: CASSLEGLDSNEQFF
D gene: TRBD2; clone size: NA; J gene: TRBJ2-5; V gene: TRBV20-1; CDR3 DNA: TGCAGTGCTGGCCGGGGGGTGGGGTTGGAGACCCAGTACTTC; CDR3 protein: CSAGRGVGLETQYF
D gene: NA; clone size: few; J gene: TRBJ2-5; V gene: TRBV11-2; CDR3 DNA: TGTGCCAGCAGCTTAGGGGTAGCCAAGGGGACCCAGTACTTC; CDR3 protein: CASSLGVAKGTQYF
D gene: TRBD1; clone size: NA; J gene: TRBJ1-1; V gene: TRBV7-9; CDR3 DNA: TGTGCCAGCAGCTTTCAGGGGGGCGAAGCTTTCTTT; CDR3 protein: CASSFQGGEAFF
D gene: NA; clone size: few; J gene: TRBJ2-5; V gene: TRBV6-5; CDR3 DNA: TGTGCCAGCAGTTACTCGATGCAGCCCGATGTGGCAGAGACCCAGTACTTC; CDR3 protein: CASSYSMQPDVAETQYF
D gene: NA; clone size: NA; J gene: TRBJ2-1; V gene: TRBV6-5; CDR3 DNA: TGTGCCAGCAGTTACGGTAGCAATGAGCAGTTCTTC; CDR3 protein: CASSYGSNEQFF
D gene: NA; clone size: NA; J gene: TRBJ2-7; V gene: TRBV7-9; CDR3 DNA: TGTGCCAGCAGCTCGACAAGGGGGACCAACGAGCAGTACTTC; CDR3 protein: CASSSTRGTNEQYF
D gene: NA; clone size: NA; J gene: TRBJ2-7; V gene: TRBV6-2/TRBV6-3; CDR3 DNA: TGTGCCAGCAGCTCCCAGGTTGGCTACGAGCAGTACTTC; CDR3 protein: CASSSQVGYEQYF
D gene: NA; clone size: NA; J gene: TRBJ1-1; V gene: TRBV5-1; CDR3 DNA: TGCGCCAGCAGCTTGGTGCCGGGGACGTCCCCGGACCTTAAGAACACTGAAGCTTTCTTT; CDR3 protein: CASSLVPGTSPDLKNTEAFF
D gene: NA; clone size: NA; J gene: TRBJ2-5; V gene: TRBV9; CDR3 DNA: TGTGCCAGCAGCGTAGTTGGCGGGTGGGAAGAGACCCAGTACTTC; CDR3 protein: CASSVVGGWEETQYF
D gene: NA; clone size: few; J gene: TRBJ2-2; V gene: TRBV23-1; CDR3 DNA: TGCGCCAGCACGGCCAGGGTTTCCGGGGAGCTGTTTTTT; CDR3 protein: CASTARVSGELFF
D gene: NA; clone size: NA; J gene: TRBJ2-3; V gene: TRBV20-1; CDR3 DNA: TGCAGTGCTCCCGACGTTACAGATACGCAGTATTTT; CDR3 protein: CSAPDVTDTQYF
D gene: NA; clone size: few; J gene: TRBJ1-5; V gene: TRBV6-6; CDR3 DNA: TGTGCCAGCAGTTACTCGAACAATCAGCCCCAGCATTTT; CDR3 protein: CASSYSNNQPQHF
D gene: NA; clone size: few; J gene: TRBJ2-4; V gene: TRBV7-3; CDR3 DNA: TGTGCCAGCAGCCAAAGTTGGGGCGGGGAAAACATTCAGTACTTC; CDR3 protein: CASSQSWGGENIQYF
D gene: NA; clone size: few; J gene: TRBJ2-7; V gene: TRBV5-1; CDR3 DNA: TGCGCCAGCAGCTTACTAGACAGCTACGAGCAGTACTTC; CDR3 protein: CASSLLDSYEQYF
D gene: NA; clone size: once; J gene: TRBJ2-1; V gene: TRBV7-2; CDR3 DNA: TGTGCCAGCAGCTATGGGCAGGGAGATGAGCAGTTCTTC; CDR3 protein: CASSYGQGDEQFF
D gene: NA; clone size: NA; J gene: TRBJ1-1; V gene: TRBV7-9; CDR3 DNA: TGTGCCAGCAGCTCGAGGGTCCTCTTGTATGGGCGGATGAACACTGAAGCTTTCTTT; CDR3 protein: CASSSRVLLYGRMNTEAFF
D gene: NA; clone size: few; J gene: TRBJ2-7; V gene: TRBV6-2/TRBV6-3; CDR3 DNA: TGTGCCAGCAGTTACGGGCAGGTTCGGGAGCAGTACTTC; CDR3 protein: CASSYGQVREQYF
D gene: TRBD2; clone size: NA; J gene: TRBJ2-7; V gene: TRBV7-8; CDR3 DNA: TGTGCCAGCAGACGTACGGGACGGGGGGACTACGAGCAGTACTTC; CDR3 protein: CASRRTGRGDYEQYF
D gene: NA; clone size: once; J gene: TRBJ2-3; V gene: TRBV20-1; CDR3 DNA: TGCAGTGCACCGGGGGTTAGCACAGATACGCAGTATTTT; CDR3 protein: CSAPGVSTDTQYF
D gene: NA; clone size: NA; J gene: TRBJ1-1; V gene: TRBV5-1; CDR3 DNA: TGTGCCAGCAGCTTAACGCCTTGGGCTAGGAACACTGAAGCTTTCTTT; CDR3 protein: CASSLTPWARNTEAFF
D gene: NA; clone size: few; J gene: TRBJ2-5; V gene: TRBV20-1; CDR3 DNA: TGCAGTGCTTGGGGCAGGGCGGGAGAGACCCAGTACTTC; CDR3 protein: CSAWGRAGETQYF
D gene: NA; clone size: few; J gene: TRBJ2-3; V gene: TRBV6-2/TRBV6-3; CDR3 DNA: TGTGCCAGCAACACAGGGCAAGCGCAGTATTTT; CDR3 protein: CASNTGQAQYF
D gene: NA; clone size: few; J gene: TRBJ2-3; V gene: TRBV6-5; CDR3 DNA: TGTGCCAGCAGGTCAGGAACGGATACGCAGTATTTT; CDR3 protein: CASRSGTDTQYF
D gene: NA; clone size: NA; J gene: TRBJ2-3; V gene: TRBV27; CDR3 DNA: TGTGCCAGCAGTCGGGACGGCCCCACAGATACGCAGTATTTT; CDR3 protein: CASSRDGPTDTQYF
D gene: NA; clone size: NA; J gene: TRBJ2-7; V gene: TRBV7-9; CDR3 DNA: TGTGCCAGCAGCTTAGCCTGGCAGAGTACAGAGCCCTACGAGCAGTACTTC; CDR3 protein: CASSLAWQSTEPYEQYF
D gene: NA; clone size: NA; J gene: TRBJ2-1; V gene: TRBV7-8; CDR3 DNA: TGTGCCAGCAGCTTAGGGCCAGCGTCGAGCTCCTACAATGAGCAGTTCTTC; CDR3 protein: CASSLGPASSSYNEQFF
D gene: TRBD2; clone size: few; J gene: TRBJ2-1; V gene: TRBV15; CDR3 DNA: TGTGCCACCAGCGGGGGACTAGCGGGGGACAATGAGCAGTTCTTC; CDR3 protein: CATSGGLAGDNEQFF
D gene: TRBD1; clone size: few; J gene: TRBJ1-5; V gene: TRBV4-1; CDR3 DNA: TGCGCCAGCAGCCCCCCAGGGGGCCATAATCAGCCCCAGCATTTT; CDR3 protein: CASSPPGGHNQPQHF
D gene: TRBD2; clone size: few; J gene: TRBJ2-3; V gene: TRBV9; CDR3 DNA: TGTGCCAGCAGCTCCCCCCTAGCGGGGGGTTATGATACGCAGTATTTT; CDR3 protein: CASSSPLAGGYDTQYF
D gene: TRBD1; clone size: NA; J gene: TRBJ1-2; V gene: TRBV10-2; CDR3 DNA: TGCGCCAGCAGTTTCGTACAAGGGGGCGATGGCTACACCTTC; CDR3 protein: CASSFVQGGDGYTF
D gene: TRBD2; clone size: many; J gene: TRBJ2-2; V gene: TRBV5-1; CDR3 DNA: TGCGCCAGCAGCTTGTCGCTAGCGGGGTTCAACACCGGGGAGCTGTTTTTT; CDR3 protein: CASSLSLAGFNTGELFF
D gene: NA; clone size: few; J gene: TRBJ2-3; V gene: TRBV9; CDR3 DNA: TGTGCCAGCAGCGTAGTTCCTAGCAATAGGCCAGATACGCAGTATTTT; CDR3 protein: CASSVVPSNRPDTQYF
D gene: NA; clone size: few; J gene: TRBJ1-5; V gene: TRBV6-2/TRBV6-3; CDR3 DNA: TGTGCCAGCAGCCACGGGTCTGGGGGCGGTCGGCAGCCCCAGCATTTT; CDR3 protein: CASSHGSGGGRQPQHF
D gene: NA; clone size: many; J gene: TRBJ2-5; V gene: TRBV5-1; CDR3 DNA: TGCGCCAGCGGCGGGGGCGCCCAAGAGACCCAGTACTTC; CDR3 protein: CASGGGAQETQYF
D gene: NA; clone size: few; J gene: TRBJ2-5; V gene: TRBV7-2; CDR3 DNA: TGTGCCAGCAGCTCCCTTCATCAAGAGACCCAGTACTTC; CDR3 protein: CASSSLHQETQYF
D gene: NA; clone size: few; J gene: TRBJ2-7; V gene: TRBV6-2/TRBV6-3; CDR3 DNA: TGTGCCAGCAGTAAATCGACCCACGAGCAGTACTTC; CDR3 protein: CASSKSTHEQYF
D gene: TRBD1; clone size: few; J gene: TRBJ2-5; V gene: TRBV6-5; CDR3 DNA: TGTGCCAGCAGACAGGGGGCCTTACTCCAAGAGACCCAGTACTTC; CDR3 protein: CASRQGALLQETQYF
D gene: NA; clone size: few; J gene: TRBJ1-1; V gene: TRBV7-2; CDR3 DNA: TGTGCCAGCAGCTCGTCCGCGACGGGGCGGAACACTGAAGCTTTCTTT; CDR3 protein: CASSSSATGRNTEAFF
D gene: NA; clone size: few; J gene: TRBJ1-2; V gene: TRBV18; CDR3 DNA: TGTGCCAGCTCACCATCGCAGGGCGGCTACACCTTC; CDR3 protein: CASSPSQGGYTF
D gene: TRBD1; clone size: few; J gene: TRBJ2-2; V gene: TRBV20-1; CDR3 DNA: TGCAGTGCTAGAAAAACCGGGACAGGGCATACCGGGGAGCTGTTTTTT; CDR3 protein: CSARKTGTGHTGELFF
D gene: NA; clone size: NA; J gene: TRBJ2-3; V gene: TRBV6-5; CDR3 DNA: TGTGCCAGCAGTTACTTGGAAACAGATACGCAGTATTTT; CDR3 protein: CASSYLETDTQYF
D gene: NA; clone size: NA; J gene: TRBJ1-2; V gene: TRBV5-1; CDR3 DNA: TGCGCCAGCAGCCTTACTAAGGGGCAAAGTTCCCCCAAGCCCTATGGCTACACCTTC; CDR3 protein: CASSLTKGQSSPKPYGYTF
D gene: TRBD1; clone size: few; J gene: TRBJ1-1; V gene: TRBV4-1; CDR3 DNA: TGCGCCAGCAGCCAAGATACGACAGGGCAAGGGGGCACTGAAGCTTTCTTT; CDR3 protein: CASSQDTTGQGGTEAFF